This TCR beta chain emerged from a study of cytomegalovirus exposure and HLA in healthy donors (dated by TCRdb to about 2017). Study-level background: A later analysis indicated that the 100 to 150 validation repertoires were generated on the platform also employed for the roughly 730 repertoires of the first cohort. The study aimed to test whether cataloging public T cell receptors could reveal signatures of past pathogen exposure. Along with the approximately 620-subject first cohort, a separate validation cohort of approximately 110 different subjects was used. To predict cytomegalovirus infection status, the study brought together high-throughput TCR immunosequencing, statistical association of individual TCRs with disease status, and machine learning. Findings and caveats that apply to the study as a whole: Cytomegalovirus status was reported to be diagnosed by the classifier with high specificity and sensitivity in both the original and validation cohorts. Across donors, most TCR sequences were observed very rarely, whereas some public TCRs were present in many individuals. Subsequent analysis determined that TCRs grouped into clusters in the first cohort also showed a tendency toward co-occurrence across the 130 or so validation repertoires, and approximately 93% of cluster scores exceeded 0. According to the authors, the approach could potentially be generalized to other disease states and immunological phenotypes. In the study, some 180 TCR beta chains were listed as associated with cytomegalovirus. A later analysis had no HLA typing for the validation cohort, so co-occurrence there was scored across all 120 repertoires. A few of the identified cytomegalovirus-associated TCR beta chains were confirmed in vitro to be specific for cytomegalovirus antigens.

Trimming accounts for 2 bases at V and 8 bases at J, while the number of junction bases matched to no gene is 14. Its CDR3 holds 15 amino acids, cysteine through phenylalanine. Only the CDR3 region is kept as DNA, spanning 45 bases read in frame from base 1. For CDR1 and CDR2, the germline V gene lists SQVTM and ANQGSEA. Donors formed part of the validation cohort, which comprised approximately 130 subjects and was distinct from the first cohort of 550 to 850 subjects. Turning to this clone: Its antigen remains undetermined. Per-nucleotide qualities are absent, and no much larger clonotype sits a single base away.

The receptor library was made with the immunoSEQ multiplex PCR assay. The authors' analysis ran thus. A statistical classification framework was developed to diagnose cytomegalovirus status using the catalog of TCR beta chain sequences. This immuneACCESS table, as held by TCRdb, lists in-frame sequences with V and J called but not all clones. Of the missing ones, under half trace to an unresolved V gene in checked studies; the others have no known cause. The DNA was the basis for D and trimming; V, J and clone size are from that table. Across this sample there are 190,000 or so clones, with 84% seen only once. The top ten clones comprise around an eighth of the sample.

This receptor was taken from a woman aged 30 to 39 in good health and CMV-seropositive. The sequenced material came from PBMCs. The rearrangement combines TRBV29-1 with TRBJ1-2, and 7 junction bases match TRBD1. In nucleotides, the sequence is TGCAGCGTTGAAAGTATCCGAGGAGGGGGCGACGGCTACACCTTC. It specifies CSVESIRGGGDGYTF.